The source of this T cell receptor beta chain is a study of sequential checkpoint blockade in melanoma. Study as a whole: Arm A got nivolumab then ipilimumab; arm B the reverse, 1:1.

Documented treatment: randomized to nivolumab then ipilimumab (arm A) or the reverse (arm B). Patients had received no earlier DNA-damaging chemotherapy. PBMC sorting kept live CD3+CD8+ cells without CD19 or CD56. Here immunoSEQ multiplex PCR was the method, and the copy in TCRdb shows in-frame clones only, minus some. The sample has 10,000 to 15,000 clones, 70% to 75% seen once; the top ten hold about a sixth. This clone was seen a handful of times. The receptor comes from a human donor with melanoma. Sequences were derived from CD8+ T cells sorted from blood (inferred from file names), sampled from a patient given nivolumab and ipilimumab in sequence.

CDR3 DNA: TGTGCCAGTAGTATACCCTCCGGGGTTGGGGGGGAAGCTTTCTTT. It is translated as CASSIPSGVGGEAFF. J is TRBJ1-1 and V is TRBV19; weak D call: TRBD1 (5 bases). The germline CDR1 and CDR2 sequences are LNHDA and SQIVND (reference sequence). This CDR3 region has 15 residues. The V gene lost 2 bases and the J gene lost 8 bases, with 18 bases spanning the gap.